These 5 T cell receptor beta chains originate from one sample sequenced in a study of T cells in Graves' hyperthyroidism and ophthalmopathy. Amplification yielded TCR beta CDR3 regions, with RNA transcripts as the source. Primed by the HTBI set, a first-round RT-PCR was run on the TCR CDR3. MiXCR was run by TCRdb on the multiplex PCR reads, yielding one entry per CDR3 protein. The sample includes some 350,000 distinct CDR3 sequences, about a sixth of them seen just once. Sequencing was done on a sample of blood. The receptors were gathered from a woman in her late teens or twenties with Graves' hyperthyroidism that later progressed to Graves' ophthalmopathy.

The rearrangement joins TRBV4-1 to TRBJ2-1; D is possibly TRBD1 (5 bases). This CDR3 is built from 14 residues. Deletions cut 4 bases from V and 7 bases from J, with 14 bases between. CDR1 is MGHRA and CDR2 is YSYEKL in the germline V gene. CDR3 sequence (DNA): TGCGCCAGCAGCCCCGGAGCAGGGTTAAATGAGCAGTTCTTC. This codes for CASSPGAGLNEQFF.

This clonotype came up a few times. This chain links TRBV6-2 or TRBV6-3 with TRBJ2-6; maybe TRBD1 (6 bases). This CDR3 has 16 residues. Per germline, CDR1 MNHEY and CDR2 SVGEGT. Trimming removed 4 bases from V and 2 bases from J, with 12 bases in between. The CDR3 is CASSLRQDPGANVLTF. As DNA, the CDR3 is TGTGCCAGCAGTTTACGACAGGACCCTGGGGCCAACGTCCTGACTTTC.

This clonotype was counted at least ten times. CDR3 DNA sequence: TGTGCCAGCAGGGGTCAGCGGGAGGGCGGGTTCTACGAGCAGTACTTC. Protein: CASRGQREGGFYEQYF. The chain carries TRBV28 and TRBJ2-7; 10 positions match TRBD2. The CDR3 extends over 16 amino acids. The V and J ends lost 6 bases and 3 bases, in that order; junction bases with no gene match: 11. Germline loops: CDR1 MDHEN, CDR2 SYDVKM.

The chain carries TRBV4-3 and TRBJ2-7; D might be TRBD1 (6 bases). Germline V gives CDR1 LGHNA, CDR2 YSLEER. The CDR3 length is 13 residues. Between the trimmed V and J ends, which lost 6 bases and 1 base, there was a span of 10 bases. The CDR3 DNA sequence: TGCGCCAGCAGGCAACAGGGTTCCTACGAGCAGTACTTC. This gives the protein CASRQQGSYEQYF.

The chain carries TRBV5-1 and TRBJ2-7, with D perhaps assigned TRBD1 or TRBD2 (6 bases each). Trimming took 4 bases from V and 1 from J, leaving 18 bases between them. Germline CDR1 and CDR2: SGHRS and YFSETQ. The CDR3 extends over 16 amino acids. The CDR3 sequence is CASSPSAGQTSYEQYF. DNA of the CDR3: TGCGCCAGCAGCCCCTCTGCGGGACAAACTTCCTACGAGCAGTACTTC.